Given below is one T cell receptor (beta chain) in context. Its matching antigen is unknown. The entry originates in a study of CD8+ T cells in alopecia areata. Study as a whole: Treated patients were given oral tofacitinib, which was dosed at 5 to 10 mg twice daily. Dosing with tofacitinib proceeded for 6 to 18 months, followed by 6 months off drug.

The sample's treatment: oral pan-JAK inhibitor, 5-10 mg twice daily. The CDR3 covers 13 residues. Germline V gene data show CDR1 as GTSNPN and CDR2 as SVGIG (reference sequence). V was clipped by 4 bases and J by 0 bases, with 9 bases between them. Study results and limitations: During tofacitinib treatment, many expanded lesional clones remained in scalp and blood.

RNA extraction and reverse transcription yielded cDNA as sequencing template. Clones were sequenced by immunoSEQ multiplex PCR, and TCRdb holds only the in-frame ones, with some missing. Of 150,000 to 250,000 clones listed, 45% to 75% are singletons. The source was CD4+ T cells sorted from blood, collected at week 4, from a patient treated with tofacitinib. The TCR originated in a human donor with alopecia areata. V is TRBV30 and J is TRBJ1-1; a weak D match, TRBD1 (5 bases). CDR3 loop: CAWTRQLNTEAFF. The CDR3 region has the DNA TGTGCCTGGACCCGACAGTTGAACACTGAAGCTTTCTTT.